This T cell receptor (beta chain) was identified during a study of blood T cell repertoires in COVID-19. This clone is a singleton in its sample. Profiled with immunoSEQ multiplex PCR; TCRdb holds only in-frame clones, not every one. Among 150,000 to 180,000 clones listed, around 91% were seen once. The germline V and J ends were trimmed by 1 base and 2 bases, with 14 bases remaining between them. The CDR3 runs 16 residues. Germline-derived CDR1 and CDR2 are LNHNV and YYDKDF (reference sequence). The sequence derives from a middle-aged woman with acute or convalescent COVID-19. The sample consisted of peripheral blood. J is TRBJ1-2 and V is TRBV15; D may be TRBD1 (5 bases). CDR3 loop: CATSRGSGGRNYGYTF. The CDR3 DNA reads as TGTGCCACCAGCAGAGGCTCTGGGGGGAGGAACTATGGCTACACCTTC.